This T cell receptor beta chain was captured in a study of cytomegalovirus exposure and HLA in healthy donors (dated by TCRdb to the late 2010s). Regarding the study in general: The 500 to 800 repertoires of the first cohort and the 120 validation repertoires were produced on the same platform, according to a later analysis. The study aimed to test whether signatures of past pathogen exposure could be identified by cataloging public T cell receptors. A separate validation cohort of more than 100 different subjects was used in addition to the approximately 700-subject first cohort. High-throughput TCR immunosequencing, statistical association of individual TCRs with disease status, and machine learning were combined to predict cytomegalovirus infection status.

Libraries came from the immunoSEQ multiplex PCR assay. Regarding the original processing steps: A statistical classification framework was built for diagnosing cytomegalovirus status from the catalog of TCR beta chain sequences. The immuneACCESS repertoire file appears here via TCRdb, limited to in-frame rearrangements. These files lack a portion of the clones; in checked studies, under half of the deficit traces to unresolved V genes, and the cause of the others is not known. D and trimming come from the DNA, and the V and J calls and clone size come from that table. The sample records over 45,000 clones, approximately 95% of which are singletons. The ten most abundant clones make up around 5.8% of the sample. Worth noting for this clone: Which antigen it targets is not known. No quality values exist for individual bases; no much larger clone is one base distant.

Separate from the roughly 660-subject first cohort, the validation cohort of 120 subjects was the group to which the donors belonged. The study at large found these results: A total of roughly 160 TCR beta chains were listed by the study as associated with cytomegalovirus. Cytomegalovirus status was reported to be diagnosed by the classifier with high specificity and sensitivity in both the original and validation cohorts. A later analysis had no HLA typing for the validation cohort, so co-occurrence there was scored across all 130 or so repertoires. In vitro tests confirmed that a few of the cytomegalovirus-associated TCR beta chains recognize cytomegalovirus antigens. Subsequent analysis determined that TCRs grouped into clusters in the first cohort also showed a tendency toward co-occurrence across the roughly 130 validation repertoires, and approximately 94% of cluster scores exceeded 0. While some public TCRs were present in many individuals, most TCR sequences turned up only very rarely across donors. According to the authors, the approach could potentially be generalized to other disease states and immunological phenotypes.

The trim is 0 bases for V and 8 bases for J, with a gap of 8 bases between the germline ends. Taken from cysteine to phenylalanine, the CDR3 has 12 residues. The kept DNA is CDR3 alone, 36 bases in frame from the first base. From a lookup of the germline V gene, CDR1 and CDR2 are SGHRS and YFSETQ. This clonotype was sampled from a woman aged 18-30 years in good health and CMV-seronegative. The sample was PBMCs. The rearranged segments are TRBV5-1 and TRBJ1-2, with the D gene not confidently named. The DNA sequence is given as TGCGCCAGCAGCTTGGCCCGAGTGGGCTACACCTTC. Translated, this is CASSLARVGYTF.